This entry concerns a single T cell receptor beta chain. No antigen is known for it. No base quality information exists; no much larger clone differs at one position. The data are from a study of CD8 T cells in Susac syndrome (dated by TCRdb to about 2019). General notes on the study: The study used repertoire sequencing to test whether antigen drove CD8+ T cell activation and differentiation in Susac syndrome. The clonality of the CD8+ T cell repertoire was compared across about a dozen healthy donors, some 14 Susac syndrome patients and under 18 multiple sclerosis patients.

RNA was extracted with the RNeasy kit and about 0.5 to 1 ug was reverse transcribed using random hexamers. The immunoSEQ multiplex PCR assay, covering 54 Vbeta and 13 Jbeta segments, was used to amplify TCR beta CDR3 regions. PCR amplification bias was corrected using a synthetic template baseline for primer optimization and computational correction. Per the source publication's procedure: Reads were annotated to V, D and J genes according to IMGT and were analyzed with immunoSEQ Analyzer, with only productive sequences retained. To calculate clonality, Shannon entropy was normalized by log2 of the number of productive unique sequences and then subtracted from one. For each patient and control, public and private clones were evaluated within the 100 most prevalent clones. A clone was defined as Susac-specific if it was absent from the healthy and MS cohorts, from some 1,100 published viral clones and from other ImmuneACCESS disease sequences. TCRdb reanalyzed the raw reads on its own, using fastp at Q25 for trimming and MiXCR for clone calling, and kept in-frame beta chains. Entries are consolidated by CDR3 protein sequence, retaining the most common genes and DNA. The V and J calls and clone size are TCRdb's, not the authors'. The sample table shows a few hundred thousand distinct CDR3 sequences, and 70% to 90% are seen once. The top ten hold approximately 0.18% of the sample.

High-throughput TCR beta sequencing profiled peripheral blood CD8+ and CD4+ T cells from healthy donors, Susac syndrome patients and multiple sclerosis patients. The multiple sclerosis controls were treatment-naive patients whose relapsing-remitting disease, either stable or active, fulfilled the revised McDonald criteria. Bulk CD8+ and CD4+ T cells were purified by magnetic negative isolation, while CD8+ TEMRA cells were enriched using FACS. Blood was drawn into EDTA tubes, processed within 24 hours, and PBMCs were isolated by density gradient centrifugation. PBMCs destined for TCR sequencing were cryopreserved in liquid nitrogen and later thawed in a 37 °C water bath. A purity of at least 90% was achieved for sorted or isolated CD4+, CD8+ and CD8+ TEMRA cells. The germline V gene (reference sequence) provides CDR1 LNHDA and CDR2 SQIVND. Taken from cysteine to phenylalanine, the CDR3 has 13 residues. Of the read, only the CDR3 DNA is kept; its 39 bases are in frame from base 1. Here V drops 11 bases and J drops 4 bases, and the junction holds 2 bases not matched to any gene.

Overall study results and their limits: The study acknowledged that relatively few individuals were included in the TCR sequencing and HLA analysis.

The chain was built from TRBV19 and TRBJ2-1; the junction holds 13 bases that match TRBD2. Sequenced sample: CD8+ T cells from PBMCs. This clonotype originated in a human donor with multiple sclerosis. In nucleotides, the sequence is TGTGCCTCACTAGCGGGAGGGTACAATGAGCAGTTCTTC. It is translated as CASLAGGYNEQFF. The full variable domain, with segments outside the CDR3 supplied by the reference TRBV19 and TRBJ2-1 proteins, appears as DGGITQSPKYLFRKEGQNVTLSCEQNLNHDAMYWYRQDPGQGLRLIYYSQIVNDFQKGDIAEGYSVSREKKESFPLTVTSAQKNPTAFYLCASLAGGYNEQFFGPGTRLTVL.